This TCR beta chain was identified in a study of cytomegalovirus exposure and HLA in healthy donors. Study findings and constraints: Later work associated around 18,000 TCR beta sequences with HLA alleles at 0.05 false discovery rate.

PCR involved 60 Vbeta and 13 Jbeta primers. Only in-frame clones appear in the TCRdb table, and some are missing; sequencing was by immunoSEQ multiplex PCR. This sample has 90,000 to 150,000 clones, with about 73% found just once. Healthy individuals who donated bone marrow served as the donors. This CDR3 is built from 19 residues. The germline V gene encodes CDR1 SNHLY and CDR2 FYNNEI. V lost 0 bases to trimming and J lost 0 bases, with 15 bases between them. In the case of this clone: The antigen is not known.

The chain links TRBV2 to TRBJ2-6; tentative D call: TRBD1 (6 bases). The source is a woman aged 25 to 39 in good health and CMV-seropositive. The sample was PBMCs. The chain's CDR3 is CASSEALAGASSGANVLTF. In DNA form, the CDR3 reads TGTGCCAGCAGTGAAGCGCTTGCAGGGGCCTCCTCTGGGGCCAACGTCCTGACTTTC. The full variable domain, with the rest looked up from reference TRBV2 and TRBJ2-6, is EPEVTQTPSHQVTQMGQEVILRCVPISNHLYFYWYRQILGQKVEFLVSFYNNEISEKSEIFDDQFSVERPDGSNFTLKIRSTKLEDSAMYFCASSEALAGASSGANVLTFGAGSRLTVL.